This T cell receptor beta chain was recorded in a study of blood T cell repertoires in COVID-19. Study-level background: Acute and convalescent COVID-19 samples came from the United States, Italy and Spain. PBMCs, B-cell-depleted T cells, or T cells provided the cDNA or gDNA that made up the material.

Per the authors' pipeline: Estimation of nucleated cell counts relied on the amplification of reference gene primers. Generated by immunoSEQ multiplex PCR, the TCRdb table keeps only in-frame clones and is missing some. Clonal size and the V and J genes are those of that table, whereas D and trimming came from the DNA. The profile shows fewer than 80,000 clones, around 89% of them singletons. This CDR3 contains 14 residues. Trimming left V 4 bases short and J 13 bases short, with 18 bases between. Germline CDR1 is SGHRS and CDR2 is YFSETQ. The receptor comes from a human donor in a cohort sampled during active COVID-19. Sequencing used peripheral blood. This chain uses TRBV5-1 with TRBJ2-6; D is ambiguous. The CDR3 loop reads CASSLWQVPKVLTF. The CDR3 DNA follows: TGCGCCAGCAGCCTGTGGCAGGTTCCAAAAGTCCTGACTTTC.